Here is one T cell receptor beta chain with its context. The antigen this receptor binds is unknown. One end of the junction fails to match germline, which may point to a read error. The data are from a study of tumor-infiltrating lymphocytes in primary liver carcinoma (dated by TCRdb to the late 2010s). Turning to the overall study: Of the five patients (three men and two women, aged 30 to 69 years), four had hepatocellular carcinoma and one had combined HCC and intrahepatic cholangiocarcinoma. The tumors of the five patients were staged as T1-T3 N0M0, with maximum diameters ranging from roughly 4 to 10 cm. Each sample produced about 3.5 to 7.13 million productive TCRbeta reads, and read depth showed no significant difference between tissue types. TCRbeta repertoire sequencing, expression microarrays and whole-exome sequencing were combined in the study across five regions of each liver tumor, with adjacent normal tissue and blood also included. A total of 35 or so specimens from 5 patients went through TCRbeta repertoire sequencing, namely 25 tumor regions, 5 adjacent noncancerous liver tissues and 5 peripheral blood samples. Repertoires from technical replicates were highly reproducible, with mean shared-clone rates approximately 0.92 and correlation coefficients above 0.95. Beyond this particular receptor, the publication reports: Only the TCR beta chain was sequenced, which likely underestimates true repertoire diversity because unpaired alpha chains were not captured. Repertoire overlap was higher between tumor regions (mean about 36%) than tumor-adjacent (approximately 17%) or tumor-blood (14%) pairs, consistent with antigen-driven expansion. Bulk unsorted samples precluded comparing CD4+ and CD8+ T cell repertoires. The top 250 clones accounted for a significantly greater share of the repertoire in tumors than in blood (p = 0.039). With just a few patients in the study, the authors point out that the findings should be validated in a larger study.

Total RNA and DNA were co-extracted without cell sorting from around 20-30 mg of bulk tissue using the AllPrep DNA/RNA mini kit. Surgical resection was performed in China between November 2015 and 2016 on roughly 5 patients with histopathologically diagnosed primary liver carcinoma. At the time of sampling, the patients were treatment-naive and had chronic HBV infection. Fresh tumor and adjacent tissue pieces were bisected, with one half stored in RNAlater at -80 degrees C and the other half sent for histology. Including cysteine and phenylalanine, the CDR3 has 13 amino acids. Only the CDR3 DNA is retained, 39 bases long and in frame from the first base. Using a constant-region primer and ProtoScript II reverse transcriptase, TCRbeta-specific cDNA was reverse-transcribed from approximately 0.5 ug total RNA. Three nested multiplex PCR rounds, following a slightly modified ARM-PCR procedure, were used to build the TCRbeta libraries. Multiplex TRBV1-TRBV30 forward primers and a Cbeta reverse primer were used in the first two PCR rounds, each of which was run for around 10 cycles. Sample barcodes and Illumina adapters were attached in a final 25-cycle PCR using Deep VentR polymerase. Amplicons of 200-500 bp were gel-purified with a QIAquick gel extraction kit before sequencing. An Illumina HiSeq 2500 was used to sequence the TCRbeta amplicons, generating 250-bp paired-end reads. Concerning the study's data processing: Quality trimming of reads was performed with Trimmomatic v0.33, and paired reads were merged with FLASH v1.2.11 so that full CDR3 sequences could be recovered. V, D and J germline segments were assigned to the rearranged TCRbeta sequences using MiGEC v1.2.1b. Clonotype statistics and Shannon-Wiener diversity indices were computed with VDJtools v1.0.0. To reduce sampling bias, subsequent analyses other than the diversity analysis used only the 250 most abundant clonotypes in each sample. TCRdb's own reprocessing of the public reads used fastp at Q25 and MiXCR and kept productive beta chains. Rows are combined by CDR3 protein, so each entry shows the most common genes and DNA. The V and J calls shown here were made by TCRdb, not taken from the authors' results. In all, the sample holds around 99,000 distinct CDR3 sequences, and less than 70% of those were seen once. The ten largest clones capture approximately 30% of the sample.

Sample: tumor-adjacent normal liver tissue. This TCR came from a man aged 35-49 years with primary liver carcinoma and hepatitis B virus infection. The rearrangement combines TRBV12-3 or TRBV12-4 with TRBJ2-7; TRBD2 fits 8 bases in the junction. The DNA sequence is TGTGCCAGCAGCTTGCGGGGGGCCTACGAGCACTACTTC. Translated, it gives CASSLRGAYEHYF.